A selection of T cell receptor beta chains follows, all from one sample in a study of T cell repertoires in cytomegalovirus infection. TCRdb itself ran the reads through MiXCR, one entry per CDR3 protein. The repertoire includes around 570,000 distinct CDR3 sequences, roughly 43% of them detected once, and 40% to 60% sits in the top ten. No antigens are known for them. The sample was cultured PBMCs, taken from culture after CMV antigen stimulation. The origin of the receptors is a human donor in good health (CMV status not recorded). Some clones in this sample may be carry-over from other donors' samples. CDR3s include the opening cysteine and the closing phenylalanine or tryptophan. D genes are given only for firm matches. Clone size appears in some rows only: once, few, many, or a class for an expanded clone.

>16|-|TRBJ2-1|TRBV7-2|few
CASQGAGVSSYNEQFF
TGTGCCAGCCAAGGGGCCGGGGTGAGCTCCTACAATGAGCAGTTCTTC
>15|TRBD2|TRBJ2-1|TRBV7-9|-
CASSFGLAGLREQFF
TGTGCCAGCAGCTTCGGACTAGCGGGATTACGCGAGCAGTTCTTC
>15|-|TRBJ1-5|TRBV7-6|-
CASSPTMDSNQPQHF
TGTGCCAGCAGCCCGACGATGGATAGCAATCAGCCCCAGCATTTT
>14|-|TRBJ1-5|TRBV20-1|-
CSAEGRKGFKPQHF
TGCAGTGCAGAGGGACGGAAGGGGTTTAAGCCCCAGCATTTT
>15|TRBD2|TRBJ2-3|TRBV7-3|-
CASSRQAGGTDTQYF
TGTGCCAGCAGCCGACAAGCGGGAGGTACAGATACGCAGTATTTT
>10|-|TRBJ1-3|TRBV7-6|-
CASLWDTIYF
TGTGCCAGCCTCTGGGACACCATATATTTT
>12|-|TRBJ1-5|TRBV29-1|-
CSVMEGSQPQHF
TGCAGCGTTATGGAGGGGAGTCAGCCCCAGCATTTT
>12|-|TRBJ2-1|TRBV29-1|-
CSGGPRGNEQFF
TGCAGCGGGGGGCCCCGGGGCAATGAGCAGTTCTTC
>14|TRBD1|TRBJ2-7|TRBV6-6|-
CASSKQDRTYEQYF
TGTGCCAGCAGCAAGCAGGACAGGACCTACGAGCAGTACTTC
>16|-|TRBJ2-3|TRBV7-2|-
CASSMGGGMWSDTQYF
TGTGCCAGCAGCATGGGGGGCGGGATGTGGTCAGATACGCAGTATTTT
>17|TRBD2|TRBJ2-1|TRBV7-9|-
CASSYMTPGLASDEQFF
TGTGCCAGCAGCTATATGACGCCGGGACTAGCGTCTGATGAGCAGTTCTTC
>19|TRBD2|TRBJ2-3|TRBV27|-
CASSSSSPTSGYSTDTQYF
TGTGCCAGCAGTTCCTCCTCCCCTACTAGCGGCTATAGCACAGATACGCAGTATTTT
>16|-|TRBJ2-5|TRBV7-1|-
CATPTRRGSGRETQYF
TGTGCCACCCCGACCCGGAGGGGTAGCGGTAGGGAGACCCAGTACTTC
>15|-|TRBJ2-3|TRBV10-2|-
CATCRRQGPTDTQYF
TGCGCCACCTGTCGGCGGCAAGGCCCCACAGATACGCAGTATTTT
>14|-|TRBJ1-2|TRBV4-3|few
CASSQDFQGYGYTF
TGCGCCAGCAGCCAAGATTTTCAGGGCTATGGCTACACCTTC
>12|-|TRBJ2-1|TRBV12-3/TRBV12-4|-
CASSPWNNEQFF
TGTGCCAGCAGTCCCTGGAACAATGAGCAGTTCTTC
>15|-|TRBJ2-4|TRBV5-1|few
CASSPTGAGVNIQYF
TGCGCCAGCAGCCCTACAGGGGCGGGAGTAAACATTCAGTACTTC
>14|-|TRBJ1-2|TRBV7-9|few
CASSPPEQRFGYTF
TGTGCCAGCAGCCCCCCAGAACAGAGGTTCGGCTACACCTTC
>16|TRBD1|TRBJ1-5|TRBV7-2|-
CASSLAGTGEGQPQHF
TGTGCCAGCAGCTTAGCCGGGACAGGGGAGGGTCAGCCCCAGCATTTT
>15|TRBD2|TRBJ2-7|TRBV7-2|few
CASSLSGSASYEQYF
TGTGCCAGCAGCTTAAGCGGGAGTGCATCCTACGAGCAGTACTTC
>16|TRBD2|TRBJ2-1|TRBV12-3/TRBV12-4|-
CASSKTSGRRYNEQFF
TGTGCCAGCAGCAAGACTAGCGGGAGGCGTTACAATGAGCAGTTCTTC
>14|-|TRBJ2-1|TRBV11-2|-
CASSLEYSSGEQFF
TGTGCCAGCAGCTTAGAGTACTCCTCCGGGGAGCAGTTCTTC
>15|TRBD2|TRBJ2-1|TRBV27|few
CASTPGPSGRNEQFF
TGTGCCAGCACCCCCGGGCCTAGCGGGAGAAATGAGCAGTTCTTC
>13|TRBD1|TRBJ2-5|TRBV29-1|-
CSVGQGRGETQYF
TGCAGCGTAGGACAGGGTAGAGGCGAGACCCAGTACTTC
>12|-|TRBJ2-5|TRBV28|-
CASTSRGETQYF
TGTGCCAGCACTTCTAGGGGGGAGACCCAGTACTTC
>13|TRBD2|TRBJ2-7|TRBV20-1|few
CSASGAGGYEQYF
TGCAGTGCTAGTGGCGCGGGGGGCTACGAGCAGTACTTC
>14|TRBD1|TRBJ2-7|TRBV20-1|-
CSAPRQGASYEQYF
TGCAGTGCTCCCCGACAGGGGGCCTCCTACGAGCAGTACTTC
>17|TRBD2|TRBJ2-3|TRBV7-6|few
CASSLGASGGPRDTQYF
TGTGCCAGCAGCTTAGGGGCTAGCGGGGGGCCGAGAGATACGCAGTATTTT
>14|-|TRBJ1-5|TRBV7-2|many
CASSLALRSGPQHF
TGTGCCAGCAGCTTAGCTCTGCGGTCCGGACCCCAGCATTTT
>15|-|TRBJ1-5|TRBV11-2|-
CASSFGQHSNQPQHF
TGTGCCAGCAGCTTTGGACAGCATAGCAATCAGCCCCAGCATTTT
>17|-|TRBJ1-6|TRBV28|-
CASSGKRGSSYNSPLHF
TGTGCCAGCAGTGGTAAGAGGGGAAGCTCCTATAATTCACCCCTCCACTTT
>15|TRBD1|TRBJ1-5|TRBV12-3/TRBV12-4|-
CASRVGTGDVQPQHF
TGTGCCAGCCGTGTGGGGACAGGGGATGTACAGCCCCAGCATTTT
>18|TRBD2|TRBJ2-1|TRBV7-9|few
CAIETGTSGRATYNEQFF
TGTGCCATCGAAACCGGGACTAGCGGGAGGGCCACCTACAATGAGCAGTTCTTC
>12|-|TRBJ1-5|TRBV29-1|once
CSVGGSGQPQHF
TGCAGCGTTGGGGGGTCAGGACAGCCCCAGCATTTT
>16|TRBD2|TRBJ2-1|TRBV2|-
CASSMSSGGYYNEQFF
TGTGCCAGCAGTATGTCTAGCGGGGGGTACTACAATGAGCAGTTCTTC
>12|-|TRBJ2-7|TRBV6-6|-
CASRGFGDEQYF
TGTGCCAGCAGGGGGTTCGGGGACGAGCAGTACTTC
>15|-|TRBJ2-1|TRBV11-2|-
CASSQEPRSYNEQFF
TGCGCCAGCAGCCAAGAACCCCGCTCCTACAATGAGCAGTTCTTC
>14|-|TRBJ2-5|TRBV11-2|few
CASSLVIGRETQYF
TGTGCCAGCAGCTTAGTTATCGGTCGGGAGACCCAGTACTTC
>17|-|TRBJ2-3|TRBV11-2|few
CASRHNAVPPGTDTQYF
TGTGCCAGCAGACATAACGCAGTTCCACCGGGCACAGATACGCAGTATTTT
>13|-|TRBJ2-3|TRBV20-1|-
CSARTGVADTQYF
TGCAGTGCTAGAACCGGAGTGGCAGATACGCAGTATTTT
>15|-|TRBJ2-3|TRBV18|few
CASSPLVGRTDTQYF
TGTGCCAGCTCACCATTGGTCGGCCGCACAGATACGCAGTATTTT
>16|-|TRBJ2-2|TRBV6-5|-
CASSYSTTGNTGELFF
TGTGCCAGCAGTTACTCCACGACAGGAAACACCGGGGAGCTGTTTTTT
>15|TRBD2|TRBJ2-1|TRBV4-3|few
CASSQETTSGTGPFF
TGCGCCAGCAGCCAAGAGACGACTAGCGGGACAGGACCCTTCTTC
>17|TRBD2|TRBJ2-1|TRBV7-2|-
CASSLRSGGTGGNEQFF
TGTGCCAGCAGCTTACGAAGCGGGGGGACCGGGGGAAATGAGCAGTTCTTC
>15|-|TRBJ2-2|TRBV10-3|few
CAISDPTENTGELFF
TGTGCCATCAGTGACCCGACAGAGAACACCGGGGAGCTGTTTTTT
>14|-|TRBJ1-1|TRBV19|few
CASSIGRGGGEAFF
TGTGCCAGTAGTATTGGGAGGGGTGGCGGTGAAGCTTTCTTT
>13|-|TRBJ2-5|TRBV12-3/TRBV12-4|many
CASSFGVQETQYF
TGTGCCAGCAGTTTCGGGGTCCAAGAGACCCAGTACTTC
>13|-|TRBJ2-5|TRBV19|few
CASSETGTETQYF
TGTGCCAGTAGTGAAACAGGTACCGAGACCCAGTACTTC
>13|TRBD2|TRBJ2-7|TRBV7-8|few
CASSKSGIYEQYF
TGTGCCAGCAGCAAAAGCGGGATTTACGAGCAGTACTTC
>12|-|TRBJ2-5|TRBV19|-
CAGQTNQETQYF
TGTGCCGGCCAAACCAACCAAGAGACCCAGTACTTC
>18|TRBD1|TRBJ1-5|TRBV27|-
CASSLRGTGGISNQPQHF
TGTGCCAGCAGTTTAAGGGGGACAGGGGGTATAAGCAATCAGCCCCAGCATTTT
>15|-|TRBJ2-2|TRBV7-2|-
CASSLWQRNTGELFF
TGTGCCAGCAGCTTGTGGCAAAGGAACACCGGGGAGCTGTTTTTT